The TCR beta chain under discussion was sequenced for a study of graft-versus-host responses after intestinal transplantation. Clones were read by immunoSEQ multiplex PCR, and TCRdb kept only the in-frame ones, dropping some. This table holds approximately 11,000 clones, roughly 90% found once. CDR3 length: 12 residues. Germline CDR1 is SGHAT and CDR2 is FQNNGV. V lost 3 bases and J lost 2, with 5 bases in between. As to time point: postoperative day 105 after intestinal transplantation (dayNNNN = postoperative day). The sequences come from PBMCs, collected 105 days after intestinal transplantation. This clonotype was sampled from a human patient who received an intestinal transplant, so some T cells may come from the graft donor. The chain has TRBV11-2 and TRBJ2-7; D call uncertain. The CDR3 DNA follows: TGTGCCAGCAGCTTTTGGACCTACGAGCAGTACTTC. Its protein is CASSFWTYEQYF.